This TCR beta chain emerged from a study of T cell repertoires in cytomegalovirus infection. The CDR3 extends over 17 amino acids. Germline V gene sequence: CDR1 SGHNT, CDR2 YYREEE (reference sequence). V lost 4 bases to trimming and J lost 0 bases; unmatched junction nucleotides: 7. With respect to this clonotype: Antigen: not known.

Regarding the study as a whole: Within the response measured ex vivo, HLA-C-restricted CMV-specific TCR beta clonotypes were dominant.

TCRdb itself ran the reads through MiXCR, one entry per CDR3 protein. The data show approximately 300,000 distinct CDR3 sequences, approximately 25% seen once. This receptor was identified in a human donor in good health (CMV status not recorded). Some clones in this sample may be carry-over from other donors' samples. V and J are TRBV5-4 and TRBJ2-6; 7 bases are a match to TRBD1. This material consisted of cultured PBMCs, taken from culture after CMV antigen stimulation. CDR3 DNA: TGTGCCAGCAGCCCGGGACAGTTCTTCTCTGGGGCCAACGTCCTGACTTTC. As protein: CASSPGQFFSGANVLTF.